This T cell receptor beta chain is from a study of shared clonotypes between healthy human individuals. Study-wide points: Clonotype sharing levels among donors were expected to vary with sequencing depth. As a rule, naive subsets had a larger estimated richness than memory subsets.

Germline values: CDR1 LNHDA, CDR2 SQIVND (reference sequence). The CDR3 is made up of 14 amino acids. With 3 bases clipped from V and 8 bases from J, the junction kept 7 bases outside the gene matches. Assay execution proceeded at the deep level. TCRdb's table, derived via immunoSEQ multiplex PCR, lists solely in-frame clones and lacks some. The table includes approximately 1.1 million clones, around 78% detected once. Splitting the CD4+ cells yielded a CD45RA+ naive subset and a CD45RA-negative memory subset. A note on this clone: Antigen unknown.

The specimen was memory CD4+ T cells from PBMCs. Documented subset: CD45RA-negative fraction. The genes are TRBV19 and TRBJ1-2, with TRBD1 matching 9 bases. The TCR sequence derives from a man aged 18 to 29 in good health. Some clones in this sample may be carry-over from other donors' samples. The CDR3 DNA is TGTGCCAGTAGTATCGGGACAGGGATGGGCGGCTACACCTTC. It encodes CASSIGTGMGGYTF.